The 9 T cell receptor beta chains below all came from one sample that was sequenced in a study of T cells after yellow fever vaccination (dated by TCRdb to about 2019). This specimen's treatment or condition label, per the study, means: live attenuated yellow fever vaccine strain. Receptors were amplified or captured by 5' RACE. Sequencer: Illumina NovaSeq 6000. Clones were called with MiXCR by TCRdb after fastp trimmed the public reads at Q25, and only in-frame beta chains were retained. Every entry covers one CDR3 protein and lists the most common genes and DNA from its rows. The sample profile shows about 320,000 distinct CDR3 sequences; around 4.5% of them were found once. The top ten hold just under 20% of the sample. The sequencing here drew on PBMCs, taken 15 days after the yellow fever booster vaccination. These receptor sequences come from a man in his late teens or twenties who received the YFV17D yellow fever vaccine.

In its sample, this clonotype was seen many times. The rearrangement uses TRBV5-1 and TRBJ2-2; 9 bases match TRBD1. Per the germline V gene, CDR1 is SGHRS and CDR2 is YFSETQ. With V trimmed by 7 bases and J by 4 bases, 14 bases remained unmatched. The CDR3 has 17 residues. The CDR3 sequence is CASYRTSGTGSTGELFF. The CDR3 DNA sequence: TGCGCCAGCTATCGAACATCCGGGACAGGGAGCACCGGGGAGCTGTTTTTT.

The gene calls are TRBV7-9 and TRBJ2-5; unclear D gene. This CDR3 is 13 amino acids long. Germline CDR1 SEHNR, CDR2 FQNEAQ (reference sequence). V dropped 6 bases and J dropped 3 bases, with 11 bases sitting between them. In DNA form, the CDR3 reads TGTGCCAGCAGTTCGGGCGCGGAAGAGACCCAGTACTTC. Its protein is CASSSGAEETQYF. Complete variable domain (other parts from reference TRBV7-9 and TRBJ2-5): DTGVSQNPRHKITKRGQNVTFRCDPISEHNRLYWYRQTLGQGPEFLTYFQNEAQLEKSRLLSDRFSAERPKGSFSTLEIQRTEQGDSAMYLCASSSGAEETQYFGPGTRLLVL.

The CDR3 nucleotides are TGTGCCAGCAGCTCAGGACGCTCGGATACGCAGTATTTT. This translates into CASSSGRSDTQYF. The chain combines TRBV9 with TRBJ2-3; no definite D call. Germline CDR1 SGDLS, CDR2 YYNGEE. The CDR3 is 13 residues long. V shed 4 bases and J shed 6 bases, with 12 bases lying between them.

In this sample, this clonotype turned up many times. The chain carries TRBV6-6 and TRBJ2-3; 12 positions match TRBD1. The CDR3 sequence is 16 residues long. Germline CDR1 reads MNHNY; CDR2 reads SVGAGI (reference sequence). V lost 6 bases, J lost 4 bases, and 8 bases stayed unmatched. The chain's CDR3 is CASSRGQGAPSDTQYF. The CDR3 DNA reads as TGTGCCAGCAGCCGGGGACAGGGGGCCCCCTCAGATACGCAGTATTTT.

This clonotype was recorded a few times. The gene calls are TRBV20-1 and TRBJ2-3; 10 bases align to TRBD2. The ends lost 2 bases at V and 6 bases at J; junction bases unmatched: 5. There are 14 residues in the CDR3. Germline CDR1 and CDR2: DFQATT and SNEGSKA (reference sequence). Written as DNA, the CDR3 is TGCAGTGCTAGAAGCGGGGGGGCAAAGGATACGCAGTATTTT. It specifies CSARSGGAKDTQYF.

This clonotype has just a few counts. This sequence may be a read error, since a much larger clone differs from it by one base. The rearrangement links TRBV2 to TRBJ1-1; unclear D gene. Trimming removed 6 bases at V and 3 bases at J, with 2 bases between. Germline-derived CDR1 and CDR2 are SNHLY and FYNNEI. This CDR3 is built from 10 residues. The DNA for the CDR3 is TGTGCCAGCAGATACACTGAAGCTTTCTTT. Encoded protein: CASRYTEAFF. Drawing the rest from reference TRBV2 and TRBJ1-1, the complete variable domain is EPEVTQTPSHQVTQMGQEVILRCVPISNHLYFYWYRQILGQKVEFLVSFYNNEISEKSEIFDDQFSVERPDGSNFTLKIRSTKLEDSAMYFCASRYTEAFFGQGTRLTVV.

V usage is TRBV25-1 and J usage is TRBJ2-1, with 10 bases matching TRBD2. This CDR3 has 16 residues. Unmatched junction bases numbered 11, after V lost 2 bases and J lost 10 bases. Germline lookup yields CDR1 MGHDK and CDR2 SYGVNS. CDR3 region: CASSEEERGGQGEQFF. CDR3 nucleotides: TGTGCCAGCAGTGAAGAAGAGCGGGGGGGCCAGGGGGAGCAGTTCTTC.

The chain couples TRBV30 to TRBJ2-3; 8 bases fit TRBD1. Trimming at V came to 2 bases and at J to 0 bases, leaving 4 bases not matched to a gene. CDR1 is GTSNPN, CDR2 SVGIG, per germline (reference sequence). The CDR3 is made up of 15 amino acids. DNA for the CDR3: TGTGCCTGGAGTCGCGGGACAGGTAGCACAGATACGCAGTATTTT. Translation gives CAWSRGTGSTDTQYF.

This clonotype was found a few times. V is TRBV7-9 and J is TRBJ1-2; a possible D gene is TRBD1 (5 bases). V shed 7 bases and J shed 7 bases, with 13 bases lying between them. CDR1 is SEHNR and CDR2 is FQNEAQ in the germline V gene (reference sequence). CDR3 length: 12 amino acids. CDR3 in DNA: TGTGCCAGCAAAGGGGAGTTGGGTGGCTACACCTTC. Translation: CASKGELGGYTF.